This T cell receptor (beta chain) was identified during a study of shared clonotypes between healthy human individuals. In the case of this clone: Antigen specificity is unknown.

At deep level, the assay was performed. Replicate PCRs run on sorted subsets employed around 200 ng DNA, roughly 30,000 T cell genomes. This table comes from immunoSEQ multiplex PCR, and its TCRdb copy is limited to in-frame clones, with some not included. The sample holds under 750,000 clones, just under 75% seen once. Whole-study results and caveats: How much donors shared clonotypes was expected to be affected by sequencing depth.

The sequenced sample consisted of memory CD4+ T cells sorted from blood. Described subset: CD45RA-negative fraction. This TCR was sampled from a woman aged 25 to 39 in good health.

CDR3 sequence (DNA): TGTGCCAGCAGTTCCGCTCAGGGCGGCTCCTACAATGAGCAGTTCTTC. This gives the protein CASSSAQGGSYNEQFF. The chain has TRBV28 and TRBJ2-1; D might be TRBD1 (5 bases). The V gene's germline CDR1 is MDHEN and CDR2 SYDVKM. The CDR3 covers 16 residues. V was cut by 4 bases and J by 0 bases, with 13 bases left in between.